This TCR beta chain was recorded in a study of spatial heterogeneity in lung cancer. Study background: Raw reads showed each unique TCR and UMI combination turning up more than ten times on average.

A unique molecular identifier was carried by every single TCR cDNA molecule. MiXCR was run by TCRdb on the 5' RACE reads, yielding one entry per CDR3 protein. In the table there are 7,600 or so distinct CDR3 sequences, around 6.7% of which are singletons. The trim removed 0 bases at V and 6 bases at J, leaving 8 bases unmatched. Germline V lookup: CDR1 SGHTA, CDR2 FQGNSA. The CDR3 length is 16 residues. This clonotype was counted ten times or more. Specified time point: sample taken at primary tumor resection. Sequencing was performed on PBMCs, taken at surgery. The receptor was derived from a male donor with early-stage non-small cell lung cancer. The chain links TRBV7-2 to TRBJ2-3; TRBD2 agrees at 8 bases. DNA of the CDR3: TGTGCCAGCAGCTTAGCGTCTGCGGGAGGCGGGGATACGCAGTATTTT. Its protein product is CASSLASAGGGDTQYF.